Below, 4 T cell receptor beta chains from the same sample are listed, as sequenced in a study of cytomegalovirus exposure and HLA in healthy donors. This PCR relied on a set of 60 Vbeta primers and 13 Jbeta primers. TCRdb's table, derived via immunoSEQ multiplex PCR, lists solely in-frame clones and lacks some. The data show approximately 120,000 clones, roughly four fifths seen once. The sample comprised PBMCs. Every receptor here comes from a man over 45 in good health and CMV-seronegative.

This chain joins TRBV9 and TRBJ2-1; D possibly corresponds to TRBD2 (6 bases). Germline V CDR1 and CDR2: SGDLS, YYNGEE. The V gene lost 0 bases and the J gene lost 8 bases, with 18 bases spanning the gap. This CDR3 is built from 16 residues. The CDR3, as DNA: TGTGCCAGCAGCGTAGCGGTACTAGCCACTATCGATGAGCAGTTCTTC. Translated: CASSVAVLATIDEQFF.

The chain employs TRBV19 and TRBJ1-2, with TRBD1 matching over 11 bases. Germline-derived CDR1 and CDR2 are LNHDA and SQIVND (reference sequence). V lost 4 bases and J lost 1; bases outside the gene matches: 5. The CDR3 sequence is 16 residues long. The CDR3 spells CASSTGQGGYNYGYTF. CDR3 coding DNA: TGTGCCAGTAGTACGGGACAGGGGGGATATAACTATGGCTACACCTTC.

V and J are TRBV30 and TRBJ2-7; D gene unclear. There are 13 residues in the CDR3. Germline values: CDR1 GTSNPN, CDR2 SVGIG (reference sequence). Trimming cost V 2 bases and J 1 base, with 9 bases left between them. The CDR3 sequence: CAWSPRRSYEQYF. CDR3 bases: TGTGCCTGGAGTCCCCGTCGGTCCTACGAGCAGTACTTC.

This clone was observed a handful of times. This chain uses TRBV5-6 with TRBJ1-6; TRBD1 is a possible D gene (6 bases). CDR1 SGHDT and CDR2 YYEEEE come from the germline V gene. V was trimmed by 3 bases and J by 7 bases, leaving 14 bases between them. The CDR3 extends over 15 amino acids. The CDR3 is CASSSYRVYNSPLHF. The CDR3, as DNA: TGTGCCAGCAGCTCATACAGGGTCTACAATTCACCCCTCCACTTT.